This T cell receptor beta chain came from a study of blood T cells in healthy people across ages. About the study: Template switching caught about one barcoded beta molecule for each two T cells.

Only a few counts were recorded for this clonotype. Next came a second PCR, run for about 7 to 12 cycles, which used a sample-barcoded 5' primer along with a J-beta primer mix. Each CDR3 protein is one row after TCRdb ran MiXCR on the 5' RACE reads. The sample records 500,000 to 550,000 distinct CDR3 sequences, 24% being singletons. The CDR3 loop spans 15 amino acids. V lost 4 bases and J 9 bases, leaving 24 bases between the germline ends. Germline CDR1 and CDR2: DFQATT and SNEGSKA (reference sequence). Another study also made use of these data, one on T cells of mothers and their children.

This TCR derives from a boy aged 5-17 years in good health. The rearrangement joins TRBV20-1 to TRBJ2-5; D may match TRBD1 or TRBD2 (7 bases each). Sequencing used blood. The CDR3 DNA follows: TGCAGTGCTAAGGGAGCGGGATTTGTCCAGGGGGCCCAGTACTTC. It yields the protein CSAKGAGFVQGAQYF.